These 32 T cell receptor beta chains share one sample of origin, sequenced in a study of T cells after posttransplantation cyclophosphamide. Assay: immunoSEQ multiplex PCR; the TCRdb copy retains only in-frame clones and omits some. The repertoire consists of approximately 21,000 clones, with about 98% occurring once and the leading ten covering under 0.15%. The specimen sequenced was naive CD8+ T cells sorted from PBMCs. All receptors come from a man aged 40-49 years in good health, CMV-negative, and a related stem cell transplant donor.

V gene TRBV9 combines with J gene TRBJ2-2, with 7 bases lining up with TRBD2. Per the germline V gene, CDR1 is SGDLS and CDR2 is YYNGEE. The CDR3 sequence is 16 residues long. Germline trimming cut 3 bases from V and 2 bases from J; bases unmatched to any gene: 7. The CDR3 loop reads CASSESSGLNTGELFF. CDR3 in DNA: TGTGCCAGCAGCGAAAGTAGCGGGCTTAACACCGGGGAGCTGTTTTTT.

J is TRBJ2-2 and V is TRBV5-4; D call uncertain. The CDR3 contains 11 residues. V was pared by 6 bases and J by 7 bases, with 7 bases between. Germline loops: CDR1 SGHNT, CDR2 YYREEE (reference sequence). The CDR3 loop reads CASIGDGELFF. The CDR3 nucleotides read TGTGCCAGCATCGGTGACGGGGAGCTGTTTTTT.

In this sample, this clone turned up once. This chain links TRBV7-9 with TRBJ1-5, with D tentatively TRBD1 (6 bases). The CDR3 is 14 residues long. V shed 6 bases and J shed 4 bases, with 13 bases lying between them. The V gene's germline CDR1 is SEHNR and CDR2 FQNEAQ (reference sequence). The CDR3 loop reads CASSGPGQNQPQHF. In DNA, the CDR3 is TGTGCCAGCAGTGGGCCCGGACAGAATCAGCCCCAGCATTTT.

This chain joins TRBV7-6 and TRBJ2-7; perhaps TRBD1 as D (6 bases). There are 12 residues in the CDR3. Trimming removed 5 bases at V and 5 bases at J, with 10 bases between. In germline, CDR1 is SGHVS, CDR2 FNYEAQ. The CDR3 sequence: CASSPRGNEQYF. The CDR3 region has the DNA TGTGCCAGCAGCCCGAGGGGGAACGAGCAGTACTTC.

The J gene is TRBJ2-1, the V gene TRBV28; D call uncertain. The V and J ends lost 1 base and 3 bases respectively, with 10 bases between them. The CDR3 is 15 residues long. The germline V gene has CDR1 MDHEN and CDR2 SYDVKM. CDR3 DNA sequence: TGTGCCAGCAGTTTATCGGCAGCGAGCTACAATGAGCAGTTCTTC. Protein: CASSLSAASYNEQFF.

The chain joins TRBV28 to TRBJ1-6; 8 bases map to TRBD1. In germline, CDR1 is MDHEN, CDR2 SYDVKM. With 4 bases clipped from V and 9 bases from J, the junction kept 8 bases outside the gene matches. The CDR3 is 15 amino acids. CDR3 bases: TGTGCCAGCAGTTCCCCTCGACAGGGGACTTCACCCCTCCACTTT. Translating gives CASSSPRQGTSPLHF.

V gene TRBV27 combines with J gene TRBJ2-2; no definite D call. V lost 4 bases and J lost 4, with 7 bases in between. The CDR3 spans 13 residues. CDR1 is MNHEY, CDR2 SMNVEV, per germline (reference sequence). CDR3 sequence: CASSSIVTGELFF. The CDR3 DNA sequence: TGTGCCAGCAGTTCCATAGTCACCGGGGAGCTGTTTTTT.

The V call is TRBV19, the J call TRBJ2-3, with D possibly matching TRBD2 (6 bases). Trimming removed 2 bases at V and 0 bases at J, with 18 bases between. Germline V gene lookup returns CDR1 LNHDA and CDR2 SQIVND (reference sequence). The CDR3 extends over 18 amino acids. In DNA form, the CDR3 reads TGTGCCAGTAGTATACGGTACCGCGGCGGGATAAGCACAGATACGCAGTATTTT. It encodes CASSIRYRGGISTDTQYF.

This clone has just one count. The rearrangement joins TRBV28 to TRBJ2-1; TRBD2 might be the D (7 bases). The CDR3 totals 14 residues. V lost 3 bases and J lost 7, with 13 bases in between. CDR1 is MDHEN, CDR2 SYDVKM, per germline. The CDR3 nucleotides are TGTGCCAGCAGTTTGACGGGGGGCGGGAATGAGCAGTTCTTC. It specifies CASSLTGGGNEQFF.

V is TRBV7-9 and J is TRBJ2-1; TRBD2 aligns across 9 bases. V lost 7 bases, J lost 9 bases, and 16 bases stayed unmatched. The germline CDR1 and CDR2 sequences are SEHNR and FQNEAQ (reference sequence). The CDR3 length is 16 residues. For the CDR3, the DNA is TGTGCCAGCATCCCCACCAGCGGGAGGTCCGGGAGTGAGCAGTTCTTC. Its translation: CASIPTSGRSGSEQFF.

The V call is TRBV5-4, the J call TRBJ2-7, with D unresolved. The V gene's germline CDR1 is SGHNT and CDR2 YYREEE (reference sequence). This CDR3 is built from 10 residues. The CDR3 here is CAAGSYEQYF. CDR3 coding DNA: TGTGCGGCAGGCTCCTACGAGCAGTACTTC.

This chain links TRBV6-1 with TRBJ2-5; D is possibly TRBD2 (6 bases). The J call may be in error: the DNA end matches TRBJ2-7 better. The CDR3 totals 13 residues. Per the germline V gene, CDR1 is MNHNS and CDR2 is SASEGT. CDR3 region: CASSEYSGYEQYF. The CDR3 bases are TGTGCCAGCAGTGAATATAGCGGATACGAGCAGTACTTC.

V is TRBV9 and J is TRBJ2-7; D is possibly TRBD2 (5 bases). This CDR3 has 14 residues. V was pared by 0 bases and J by 4 bases, with 11 bases between. Looked up from germline, CDR1 is SGDLS and CDR2 is YYNGEE. CDR3 DNA: TGTGCCAGCAGCGTAGAAGGGAGTGGGTACGAGCAGTACTTC. Its protein is CASSVEGSGYEQYF.

This clone has a single count. The rearrangement joins TRBV30 to TRBJ1-1; D is perhaps TRBD1 (5 bases). V lost 0 bases and J 5 bases, leaving 7 bases between the germline ends. The CDR3 is made up of 12 amino acids. Germline CDR1 is GTSNPN and CDR2 is SVGIG (reference sequence). The chain's CDR3 is CAWSVGVTEAFF. The CDR3 DNA reads TGTGCCTGGAGTGTAGGGGTAACTGAAGCTTTCTTT. The full variable domain, completed using reference TRBV30 and TRBJ1-1, is SQTIHQWPATLVQPVGSPLSLECTVEGTSNPNLYWYRQAAGRGLQLLFYSVGIGQISSEVPQNLSASRPQDRQFILSSKKLLLSDSGFYLCAWSVGVTEAFFGQGTRLTVV.

The chain recombines TRBV7-6 with TRBJ2-1; 11 nucleotides agree with TRBD1. The trim removed 1 base at V and 0 bases at J, leaving 8 bases unmatched. CDR3 length equals 19 residues. CDR1 is SGHVS and CDR2 is FNYEAQ in the germline V gene. The CDR3 DNA sequence: TGTGCCAGCAGCTTAGGGACAGGGGGCCGTGAGTACTCCTACAATGAGCAGTTCTTC. It yields the protein CASSLGTGGREYSYNEQFF.

This chain connects TRBV29-1 to TRBJ2-1, with 9 positions matching TRBD2. Trimming cost V 7 bases and J 4 bases; bases outside gene matches: 8. CDR1 and CDR2 from the germline V gene are SQVTM and ANQGSEA. The CDR3 extends over 14 amino acids. CDR3 nucleotides: TGCAGCGCTGTAGCGGGAGCCTTATACAATGAGCAGTTCTTC. It is translated as CSAVAGALYNEQFF.

The chain is built from TRBV2 and TRBJ1-5; tentatively, D is TRBD1 (5 bases). The CDR3 runs 17 residues. With 3 bases removed from V and 2 bases from J, the gap between germline ends came to 17 bases. Germline V gene sequence: CDR1 SNHLY, CDR2 FYNNEI. CDR3 nucleotides: TGTGCCAGCAGTGAGCCAGTCTCAGGGCCTGGCAATCAGCCCCAGCATTTT. It specifies CASSEPVSGPGNQPQHF.

The genes are TRBV27 and TRBJ2-7, with D tentatively TRBD1 (6 bases). This CDR3 has 13 residues. Germline V CDR1 and CDR2: MNHEY, SMNVEV (reference sequence). Trimming removed 5 bases at V and 6 bases at J, with 14 bases between. Here the CDR3 reads CASSPATGREQYF. CDR3 coding DNA: TGTGCCAGCAGTCCAGCAACAGGGCGCGAGCAGTACTTC.

The chain carries TRBV28 and TRBJ2-7; perhaps TRBD1 as D (6 bases). V dropped 5 bases and J dropped 6 bases, with 17 bases sitting between them. The germline CDR1 and CDR2 sequences are MDHEN and SYDVKM. This CDR3 comprises 14 residues. CDR3: CASSDGTPLGEQYF. The CDR3 DNA sequence: TGTGCCAGCAGTGATGGGACACCCTTAGGCGAGCAGTACTTC.

This clone was seen once. Written as DNA, the CDR3 is TGTGCCAGCAGTGAAGCGACGGGGGGGGAAAAACTGTTTTTT. Its translation: CASSEATGGEKLFF. The V gene is TRBV6-1, the J gene TRBJ1-4; tentatively, D is TRBD1 (5 bases). The CDR3 runs 14 residues. V gave up 0 bases and J gave up 8 bases, with 10 bases separating them. Per germline, CDR1 MNHNS and CDR2 SASEGT.

The count of this clone is one. This sequence joins TRBV5-1 and TRBJ2-7; maybe TRBD2 (5 bases). The CDR3 is 15 residues long. Germline V gene data show CDR1 as SGHRS and CDR2 as YFSETQ. The germline V and J ends were trimmed by 0 bases and 1 base, with 11 bases remaining between them. CDR3: CASSLEEATSYEQYF. In nucleotides, the CDR3 is TGCGCCAGCAGCTTGGAGGAGGCCACTTCCTACGAGCAGTACTTC. The whole variable domain, remainder taken from reference TRBV5-1 and TRBJ2-7, is KAGVTQTPRYLIKTRGQQVTLSCSPISGHRSVSWYQQTPGQGLQFLFEYFSETQRNKGNFPGRFSGRQFSNSRSEMNVSTLELGDSALYLCASSLEEATSYEQYFGPGTRLTVT.

The CDR3, as DNA: TGTGCCAGCAGTGGAGAACAGGTGGGGGCATCGGATACGCAGTATTTT. This gives the protein CASSGEQVGASDTQYF. The chain couples TRBV2 to TRBJ2-3; D is perhaps TRBD1 (6 bases). The CDR3 length is 16 residues. Trimming removed 4 bases from V and 6 bases from J, with 20 bases in between. CDR1 is SNHLY, CDR2 FYNNEI, per germline.

This rearrangement joins TRBV9 to TRBJ2-7; D perhaps matches TRBD2 (6 bases). Germline CDR1 reads SGDLS; CDR2 reads YYNGEE. The length of the CDR3 is 16 residues. Trimming stripped 2 bases from V and 5 bases from J, with 20 bases between. The CDR3 spells CASSVGRRERTHEQYF. The CDR3 DNA reads TGTGCCAGCAGCGTGGGGAGGAGGGAACGGACCCACGAGCAGTACTTC.

The chain combines TRBV27 with TRBJ2-2; 7 bases are shared with TRBD2. Germline trimming cut 2 bases from V and 7 bases from J; bases unmatched to any gene: 1. This CDR3 region has 13 residues. From germline, CDR1 is MNHEY and CDR2 SMNVEV (reference sequence). The CDR3 nucleotides read TGTGCCAGCAGTTTAACTAGCGACGGGGAGCTGTTTTTT. Encoded protein: CASSLTSDGELFF.

V is TRBV5-1 and J is TRBJ2-7; TRBD2 matches at 9 bases. In germline, CDR1 is SGHRS, CDR2 YFSETQ. J gave up 6 bases and V 1 base, and 5 bases lay outside the gene matches. The CDR3 loop spans 14 amino acids. DNA of the CDR3: TGCGCCAGCAGCTTGTGGCGGGAGGGTCCCGAGCAGTACTTC. Amino acid sequence: CASSLWREGPEQYF.

The chain is built from TRBV2 and TRBJ2-7, with a weak D call TRBD2 (6 bases). Per germline, CDR1 SNHLY and CDR2 FYNNEI. The CDR3 spans 13 residues. Trimming removed 3 bases at V and 1 base at J, with 7 bases between. The DNA for the CDR3 is TGTGCCAGCAGTGAGGGGGGTTCCTACGAGCAGTACTTC. Translation: CASSEGGSYEQYF.

This chain connects TRBV11-2 to TRBJ2-2; 9 bases line up with TRBD2. The CDR3 totals 19 residues. Trimming removed 2 bases from V and 6 bases from J; junction bases left unmatched: 16. From germline, CDR1 is SGHAT and CDR2 FQNNGV. The CDR3 region has the DNA TGTGCCAGCAGCTTAACGGTTCGGGTAGCGGGAGTTGGCCCCGGGGAGCTGTTTTTT. Its translation: CASSLTVRVAGVGPGELFF.

This clone has just one count. The rearrangement joins TRBV7-9 to TRBJ1-5; D is perhaps TRBD1 (6 bases). The germline V and J ends were trimmed by 1 base and 4 bases, with 11 bases remaining between them. Looked up from germline, CDR1 is SEHNR and CDR2 is FQNEAQ (reference sequence). This CDR3 is built from 15 residues. Here the CDR3 reads CASSLGGGPNQPQHF. In DNA, the CDR3 is TGTGCCAGCAGCTTAGGGGGGGGGCCGAATCAGCCCCAGCATTTT.

The gene calls are TRBV7-2 and TRBJ2-7; a weak D match, TRBD1 (6 bases). The CDR3 runs to 13 residues. The germline CDR1 and CDR2 sequences are SGHTA and FQGNSA. V shed 2 bases and J shed 3 bases, with 8 bases lying between them. CDR3 amino acids: CASSLTGIYEQYF. The CDR3 DNA reads as TGTGCCAGCAGCTTAACAGGGATCTACGAGCAGTACTTC.

The chain couples TRBV9 to TRBJ2-7, with 16 bases fitting TRBD2. The CDR3 contains 15 residues. Germline CDR1 and CDR2: SGDLS and YYNGEE. Trimming at V came to 4 bases and at J to 6 bases, leaving 4 bases not matched to a gene. The CDR3 is CASSLGLAGGSEQYF. In DNA form, the CDR3 reads TGTGCCAGCAGCCTGGGACTAGCGGGAGGGAGCGAGCAGTACTTC.

The chain uses TRBV4-2 and TRBJ2-1, with a weak D call TRBD2 (6 bases). Germline values: CDR1 LGHNA, CDR2 YNFKEQ. V was cut by 4 bases and J by 12 bases, with 19 bases left in between. This CDR3 comprises 14 residues. The CDR3 bases are TGTGCCAGCAGCCCCCAAATTCTGCGGGGACCGCAGTTCTTC. Its protein product is CASSPQILRGPQFF.

The chain joins TRBV19 to TRBJ2-7, with D unresolved. With 1 base removed from V and 0 bases from J, the gap between germline ends came to 7 bases. The CDR3 spans 14 residues. CDR1 LNHDA and CDR2 SQIVND come from the germline V gene (reference sequence). The chain's CDR3 is CASSIGGASYEQYF. CDR3 DNA: TGTGCCAGTAGTATAGGAGGAGCCTCCTACGAGCAGTACTTC.